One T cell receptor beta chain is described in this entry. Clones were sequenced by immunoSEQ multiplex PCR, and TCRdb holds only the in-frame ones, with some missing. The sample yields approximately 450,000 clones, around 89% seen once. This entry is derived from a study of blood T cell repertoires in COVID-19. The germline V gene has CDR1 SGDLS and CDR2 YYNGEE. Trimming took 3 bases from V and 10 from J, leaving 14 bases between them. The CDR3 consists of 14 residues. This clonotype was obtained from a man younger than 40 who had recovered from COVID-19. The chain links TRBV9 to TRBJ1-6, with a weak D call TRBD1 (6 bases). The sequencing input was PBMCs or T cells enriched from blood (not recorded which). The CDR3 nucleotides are TGTGCCAGCAGCGGGTACAGGGCCGAATCACCCCTCCACTTT. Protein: CASSGYRAESPLHF.